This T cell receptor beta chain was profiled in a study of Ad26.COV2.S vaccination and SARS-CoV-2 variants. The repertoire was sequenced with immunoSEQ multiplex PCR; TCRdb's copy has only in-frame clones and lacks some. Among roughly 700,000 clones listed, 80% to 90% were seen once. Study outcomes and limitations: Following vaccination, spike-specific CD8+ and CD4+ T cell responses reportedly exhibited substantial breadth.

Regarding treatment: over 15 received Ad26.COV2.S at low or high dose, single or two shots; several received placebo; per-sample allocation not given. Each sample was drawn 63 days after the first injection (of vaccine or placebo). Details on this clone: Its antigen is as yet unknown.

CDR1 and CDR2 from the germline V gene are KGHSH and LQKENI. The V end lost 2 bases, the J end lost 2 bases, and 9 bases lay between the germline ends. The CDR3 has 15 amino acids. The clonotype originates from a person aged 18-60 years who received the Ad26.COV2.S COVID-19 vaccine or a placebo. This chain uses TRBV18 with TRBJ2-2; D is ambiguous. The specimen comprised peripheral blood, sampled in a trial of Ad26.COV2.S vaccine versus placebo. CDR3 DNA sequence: TGTGCCAGCTCACCAGACTTACCAAACACCGGGGAGCTGTTTTTT. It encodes CASSPDLPNTGELFF. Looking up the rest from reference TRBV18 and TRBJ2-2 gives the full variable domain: NAGVMQNPRHLVRRRGQEARLRCSPMKGHSHVYWYRQLPEEGLKFMVYLQKENIIDESGMPKERFSAEFPKEGPSILRIQQVVRGDSAAYFCASSPDLPNTGELFFGEGSRLTVL.